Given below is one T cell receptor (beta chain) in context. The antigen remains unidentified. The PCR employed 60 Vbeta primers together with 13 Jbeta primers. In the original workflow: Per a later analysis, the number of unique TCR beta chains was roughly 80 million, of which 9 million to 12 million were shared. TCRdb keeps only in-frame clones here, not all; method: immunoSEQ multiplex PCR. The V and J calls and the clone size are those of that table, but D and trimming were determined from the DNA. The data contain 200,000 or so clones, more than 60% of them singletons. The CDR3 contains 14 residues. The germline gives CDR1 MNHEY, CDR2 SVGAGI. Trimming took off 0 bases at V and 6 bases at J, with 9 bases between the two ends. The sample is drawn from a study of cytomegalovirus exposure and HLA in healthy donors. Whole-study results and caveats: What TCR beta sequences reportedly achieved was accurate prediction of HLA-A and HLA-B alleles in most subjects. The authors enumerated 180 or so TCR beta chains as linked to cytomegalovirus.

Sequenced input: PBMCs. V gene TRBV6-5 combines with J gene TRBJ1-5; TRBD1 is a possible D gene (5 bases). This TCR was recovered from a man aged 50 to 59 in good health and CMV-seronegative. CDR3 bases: TGTGCCAGCAGTTACTCGACAGTGGGTCAGCCCCAGCATTTT. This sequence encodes CASSYSTVGQPQHF.